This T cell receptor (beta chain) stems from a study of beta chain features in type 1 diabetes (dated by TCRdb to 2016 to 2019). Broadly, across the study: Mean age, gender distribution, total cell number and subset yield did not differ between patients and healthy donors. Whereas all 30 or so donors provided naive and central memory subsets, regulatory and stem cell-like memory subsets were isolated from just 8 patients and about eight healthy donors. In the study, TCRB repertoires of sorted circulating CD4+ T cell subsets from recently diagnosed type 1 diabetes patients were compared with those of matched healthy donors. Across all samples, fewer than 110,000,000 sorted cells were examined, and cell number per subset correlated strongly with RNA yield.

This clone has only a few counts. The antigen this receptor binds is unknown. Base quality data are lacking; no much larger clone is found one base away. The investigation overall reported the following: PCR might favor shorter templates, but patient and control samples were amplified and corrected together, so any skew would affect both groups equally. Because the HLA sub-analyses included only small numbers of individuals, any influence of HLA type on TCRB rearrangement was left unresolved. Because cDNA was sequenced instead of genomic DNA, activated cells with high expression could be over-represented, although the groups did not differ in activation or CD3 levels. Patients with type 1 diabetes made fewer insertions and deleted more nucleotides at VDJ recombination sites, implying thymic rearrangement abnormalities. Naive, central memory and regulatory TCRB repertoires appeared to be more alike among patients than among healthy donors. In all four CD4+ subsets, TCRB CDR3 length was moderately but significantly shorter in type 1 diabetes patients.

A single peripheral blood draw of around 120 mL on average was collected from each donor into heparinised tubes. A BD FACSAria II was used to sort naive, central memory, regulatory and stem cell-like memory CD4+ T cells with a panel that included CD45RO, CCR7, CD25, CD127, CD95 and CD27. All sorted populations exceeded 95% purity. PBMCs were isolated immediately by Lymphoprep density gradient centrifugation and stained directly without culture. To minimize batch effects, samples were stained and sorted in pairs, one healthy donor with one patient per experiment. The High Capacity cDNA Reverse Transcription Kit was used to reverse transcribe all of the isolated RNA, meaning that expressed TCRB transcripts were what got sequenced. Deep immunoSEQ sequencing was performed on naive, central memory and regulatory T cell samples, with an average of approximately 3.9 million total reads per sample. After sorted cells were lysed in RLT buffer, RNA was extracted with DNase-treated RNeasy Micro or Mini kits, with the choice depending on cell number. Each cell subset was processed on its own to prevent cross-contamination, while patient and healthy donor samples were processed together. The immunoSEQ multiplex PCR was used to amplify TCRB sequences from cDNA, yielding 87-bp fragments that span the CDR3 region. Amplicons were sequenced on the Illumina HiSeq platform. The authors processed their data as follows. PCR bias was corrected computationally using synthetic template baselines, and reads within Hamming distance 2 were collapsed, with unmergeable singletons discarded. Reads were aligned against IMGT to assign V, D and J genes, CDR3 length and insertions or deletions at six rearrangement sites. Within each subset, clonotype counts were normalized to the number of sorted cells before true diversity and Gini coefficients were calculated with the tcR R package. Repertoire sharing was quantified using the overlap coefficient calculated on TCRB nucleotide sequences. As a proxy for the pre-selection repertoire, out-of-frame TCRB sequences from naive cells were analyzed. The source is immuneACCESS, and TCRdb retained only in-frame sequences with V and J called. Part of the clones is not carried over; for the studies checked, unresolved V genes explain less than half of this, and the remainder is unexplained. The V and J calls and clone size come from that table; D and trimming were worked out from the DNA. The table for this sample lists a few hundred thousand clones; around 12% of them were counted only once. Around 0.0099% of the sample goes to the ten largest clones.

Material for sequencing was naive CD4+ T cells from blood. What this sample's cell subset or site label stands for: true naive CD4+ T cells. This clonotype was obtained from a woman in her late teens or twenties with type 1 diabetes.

The bases are TGTGCCAGCAGTACACTCAGGGGTCGGAAAGAGACCCAGTACTTC. Its amino acids are CASSTLRGRKETQYF. The chain is made from TRBV27 and TRBJ2-5; tentative D gene TRBD1, with 6 bases matching. Reading from cysteine to phenylalanine, the CDR3 counts 15 amino acids. Only CDR3 DNA remains: 45 bases, in frame from the first base. The V and J ends are trimmed by 5 bases and 3 bases, leaving 16 bases between them. CDR1 and CDR2 are read off the germline V gene (reference sequence) as MNHEY and SMNVEV.